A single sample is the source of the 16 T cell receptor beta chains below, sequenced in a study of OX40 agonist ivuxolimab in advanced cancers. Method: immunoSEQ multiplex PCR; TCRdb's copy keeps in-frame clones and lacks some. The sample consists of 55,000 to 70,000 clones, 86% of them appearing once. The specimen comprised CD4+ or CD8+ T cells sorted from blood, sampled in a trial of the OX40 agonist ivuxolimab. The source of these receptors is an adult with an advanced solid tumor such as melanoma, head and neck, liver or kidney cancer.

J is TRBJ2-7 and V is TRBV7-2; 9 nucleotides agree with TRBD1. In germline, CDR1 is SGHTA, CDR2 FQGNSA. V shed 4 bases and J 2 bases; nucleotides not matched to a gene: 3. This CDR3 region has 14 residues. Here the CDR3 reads CASSSRQGAYEQYF. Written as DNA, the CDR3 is TGTGCCAGCAGCTCCCGACAGGGGGCCTACGAGCAGTACTTC.

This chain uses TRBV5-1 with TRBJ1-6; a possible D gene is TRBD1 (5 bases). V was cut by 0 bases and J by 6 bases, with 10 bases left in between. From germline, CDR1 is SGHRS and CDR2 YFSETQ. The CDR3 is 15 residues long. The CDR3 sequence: CASSLASGRNSPLHF. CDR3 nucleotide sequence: TGCGCCAGCAGCTTGGCCTCAGGGCGTAATTCACCCCTCCACTTT.

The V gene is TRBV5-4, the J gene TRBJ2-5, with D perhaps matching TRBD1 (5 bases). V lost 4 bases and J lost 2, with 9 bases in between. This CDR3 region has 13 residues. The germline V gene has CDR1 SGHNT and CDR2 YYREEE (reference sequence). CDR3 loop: CASSHQGQETQYF. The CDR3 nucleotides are TGTGCCAGCAGCCATCAGGGACAAGAGACCCAGTACTTC.

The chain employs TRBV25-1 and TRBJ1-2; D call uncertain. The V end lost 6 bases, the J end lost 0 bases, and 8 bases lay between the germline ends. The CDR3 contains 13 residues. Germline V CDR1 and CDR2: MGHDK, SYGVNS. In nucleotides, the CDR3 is TGTGCCAGCAGCTATTCAGCTAACTATGGCTACACCTTC. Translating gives CASSYSANYGYTF.

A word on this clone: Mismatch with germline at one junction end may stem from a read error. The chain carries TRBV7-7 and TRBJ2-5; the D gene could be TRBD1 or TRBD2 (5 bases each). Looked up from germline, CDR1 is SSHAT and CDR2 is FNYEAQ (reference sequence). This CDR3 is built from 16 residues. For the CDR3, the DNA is TGTGCTAGCAGCTCCGGGATTCGAGGGGCTCAAGAGACCCAGTACTTC. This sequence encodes CASSSGIRGAQETQYF.

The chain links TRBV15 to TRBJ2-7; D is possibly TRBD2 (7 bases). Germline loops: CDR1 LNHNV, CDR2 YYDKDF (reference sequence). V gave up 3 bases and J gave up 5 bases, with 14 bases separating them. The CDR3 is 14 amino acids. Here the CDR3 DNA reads TGTGCCACCAGCAGGGGGGGGCTAGCCGACGAGCAGTACTTC. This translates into CATSRGGLADEQYF.

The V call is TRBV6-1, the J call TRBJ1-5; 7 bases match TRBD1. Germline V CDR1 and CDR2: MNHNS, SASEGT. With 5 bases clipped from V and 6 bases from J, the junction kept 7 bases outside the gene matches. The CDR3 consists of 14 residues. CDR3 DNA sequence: TGTGCCAGCAGTTCACAGGGGATGGGTCAGCCCCAGCATTTT. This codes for CASSSQGMGQPQHF.

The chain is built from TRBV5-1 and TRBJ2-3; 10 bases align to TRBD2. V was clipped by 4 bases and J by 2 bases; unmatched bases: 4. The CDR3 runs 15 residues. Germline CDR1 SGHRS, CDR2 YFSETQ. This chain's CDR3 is CASSPSGRDTDTQYF. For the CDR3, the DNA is TGCGCCAGCAGCCCTAGCGGGAGAGACACAGATACGCAGTATTTT.

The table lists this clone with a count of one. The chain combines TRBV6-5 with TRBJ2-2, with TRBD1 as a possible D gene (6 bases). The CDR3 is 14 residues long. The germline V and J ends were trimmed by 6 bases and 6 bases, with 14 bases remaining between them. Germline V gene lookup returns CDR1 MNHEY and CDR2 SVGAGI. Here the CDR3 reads CASSRSTGSGELFF. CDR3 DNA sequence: TGTGCCAGCAGCCGGAGTACAGGGTCCGGGGAGCTGTTTTTT.

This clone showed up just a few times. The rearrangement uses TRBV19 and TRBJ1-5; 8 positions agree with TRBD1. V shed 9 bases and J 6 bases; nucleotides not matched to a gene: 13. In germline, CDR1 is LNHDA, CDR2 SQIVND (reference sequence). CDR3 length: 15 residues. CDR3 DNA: TGTGCCAGCGGGAGAAGGACAGGGCTCGGTCAGCCCCAGCATTTT. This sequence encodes CASGRRTGLGQPQHF.

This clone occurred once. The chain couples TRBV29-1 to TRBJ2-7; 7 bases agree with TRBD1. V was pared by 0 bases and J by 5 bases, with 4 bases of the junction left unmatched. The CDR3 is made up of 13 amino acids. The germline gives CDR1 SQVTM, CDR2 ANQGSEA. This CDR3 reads CSVEEDRWNEQYF. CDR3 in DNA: TGCAGCGTTGAAGAGGACAGGTGGAACGAGCAGTACTTC.

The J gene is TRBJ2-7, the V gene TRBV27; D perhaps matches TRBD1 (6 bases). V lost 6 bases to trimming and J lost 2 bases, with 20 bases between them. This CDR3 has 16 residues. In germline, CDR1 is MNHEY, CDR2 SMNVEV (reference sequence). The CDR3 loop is CASRLRPGQEAYEQYF. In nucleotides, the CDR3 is TGTGCCAGCAGACTCCGCCCGGGACAAGAGGCCTACGAGCAGTACTTC.

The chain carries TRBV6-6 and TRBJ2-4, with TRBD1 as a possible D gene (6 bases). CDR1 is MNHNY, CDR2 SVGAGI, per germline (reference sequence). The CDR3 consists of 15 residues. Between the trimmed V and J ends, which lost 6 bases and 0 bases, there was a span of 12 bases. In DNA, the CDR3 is TGTGCCAGCAGCACCCAGGGGTTAGCCAAAAACATTCAGTACTTC. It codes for CASSTQGLAKNIQYF.

CDR3 DNA: TGTGCCAGCAGCCAGGGGGGGACAGGATCTTACGAGCAGTACTTC. It translates to CASSQGGTGSYEQYF. The chain links TRBV6-6 to TRBJ2-7, with a possible D match to TRBD1 (8 bases). This CDR3 is 15 amino acids long. Trimming took off 6 bases at V and 4 bases at J, with 19 bases between the two ends. In germline, CDR1 is MNHNY, CDR2 SVGAGI (reference sequence).

This CDR3 reads CASSLKTGGFEKLFF. CDR3 DNA sequence: TGTGCCAGCAGCTTGAAGACTGGGGGATTTGAAAAACTGTTTTTT. The chain is built from TRBV5-6 and TRBJ1-4; D is possibly TRBD1 (5 bases). Trimming removed 1 base at V and 7 bases at J, with 14 bases between. The CDR3 runs to 15 residues. Germline V CDR1 and CDR2: SGHDT, YYEEEE.

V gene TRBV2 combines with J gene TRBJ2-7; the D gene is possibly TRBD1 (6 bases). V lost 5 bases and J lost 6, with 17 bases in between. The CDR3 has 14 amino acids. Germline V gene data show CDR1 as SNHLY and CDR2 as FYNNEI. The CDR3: CASSTWTGTLEQYF. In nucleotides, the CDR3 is TGTGCCAGCAGTACCTGGACCGGGACACTCGAGCAGTACTTC.